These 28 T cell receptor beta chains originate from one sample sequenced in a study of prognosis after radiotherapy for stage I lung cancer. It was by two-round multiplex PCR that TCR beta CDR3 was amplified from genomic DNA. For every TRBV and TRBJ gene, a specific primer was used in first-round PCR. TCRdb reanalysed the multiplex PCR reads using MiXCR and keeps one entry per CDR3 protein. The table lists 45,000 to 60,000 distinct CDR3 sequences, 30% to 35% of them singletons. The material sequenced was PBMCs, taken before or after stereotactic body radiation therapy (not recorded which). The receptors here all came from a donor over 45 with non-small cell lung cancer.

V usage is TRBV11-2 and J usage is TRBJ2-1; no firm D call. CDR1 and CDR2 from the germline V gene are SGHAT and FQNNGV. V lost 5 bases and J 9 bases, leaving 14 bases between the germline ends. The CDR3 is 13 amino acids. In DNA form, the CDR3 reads TGTGCCAGCAGCCTCTCGGTTGTAAGTGAGCAGTTCTTC. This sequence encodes CASSLSVVSEQFF.

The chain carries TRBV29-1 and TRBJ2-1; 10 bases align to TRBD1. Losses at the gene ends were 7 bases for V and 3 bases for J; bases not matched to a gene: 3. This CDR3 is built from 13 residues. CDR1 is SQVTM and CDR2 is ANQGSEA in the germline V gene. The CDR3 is CSADRGNYNEQFF. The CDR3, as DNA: TGCAGCGCGGACAGGGGGAACTACAATGAGCAGTTCTTC.

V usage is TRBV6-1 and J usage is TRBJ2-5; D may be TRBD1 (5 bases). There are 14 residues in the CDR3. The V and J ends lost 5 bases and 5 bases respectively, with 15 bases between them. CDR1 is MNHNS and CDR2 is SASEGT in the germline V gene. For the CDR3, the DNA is TGTGCCAGCAGTCGCCCCGGTAAGGGGGAGACCCAGTACTTC. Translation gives CASSRPGKGETQYF.

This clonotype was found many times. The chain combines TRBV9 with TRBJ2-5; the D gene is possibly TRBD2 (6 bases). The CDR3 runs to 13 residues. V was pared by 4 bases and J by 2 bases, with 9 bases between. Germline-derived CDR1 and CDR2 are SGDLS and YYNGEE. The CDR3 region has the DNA TGTGCCAGCAGCTACCGGGGGCAAGAGACCCAGTACTTC. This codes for CASSYRGQETQYF.

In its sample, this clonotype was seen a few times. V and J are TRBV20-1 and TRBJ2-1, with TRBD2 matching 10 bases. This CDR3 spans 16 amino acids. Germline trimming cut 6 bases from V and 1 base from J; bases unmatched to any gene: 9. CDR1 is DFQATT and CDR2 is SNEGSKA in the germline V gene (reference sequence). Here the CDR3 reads CSARLAGSLSYNEQFF. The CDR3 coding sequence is TGCAGTGCCAGACTAGCGGGCAGTTTGTCCTACAATGAGCAGTTCTTC.

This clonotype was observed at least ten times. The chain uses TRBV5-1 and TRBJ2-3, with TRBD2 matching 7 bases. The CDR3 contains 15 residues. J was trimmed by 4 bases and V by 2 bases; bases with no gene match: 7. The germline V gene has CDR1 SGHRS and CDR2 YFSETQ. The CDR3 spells CASSFKRDGADTQYF. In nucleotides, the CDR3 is TGCGCCAGCAGCTTCAAGCGGGATGGCGCAGATACGCAGTATTTT.

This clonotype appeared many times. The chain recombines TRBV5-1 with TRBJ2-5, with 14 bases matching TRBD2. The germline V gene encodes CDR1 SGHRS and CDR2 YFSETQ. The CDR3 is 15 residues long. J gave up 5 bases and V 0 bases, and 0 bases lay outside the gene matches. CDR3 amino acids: CASSLGLAGGETQYF. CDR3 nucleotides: TGCGCCAGCAGCTTGGGACTAGCGGGAGGGGAGACCCAGTACTTC.

Written as DNA, the CDR3 is TGTGCCAGCATCCGAGCGGGGGGTAGTCGAGAGACCCAGTACTTC. This encodes CASIRAGGSRETQYF. This chain connects TRBV14 to TRBJ2-5; the match to TRBD2 covers 9 bases. The trim removed 7 bases at V and 4 bases at J, leaving 10 bases unmatched. The CDR3 has 15 residues. Germline V gives CDR1 SGHDN, CDR2 FVKESK.

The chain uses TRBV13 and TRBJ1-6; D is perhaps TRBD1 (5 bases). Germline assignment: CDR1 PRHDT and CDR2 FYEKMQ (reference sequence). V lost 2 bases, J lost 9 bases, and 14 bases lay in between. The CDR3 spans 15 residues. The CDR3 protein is CASSLSAGTGSPLHF. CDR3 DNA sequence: TGTGCCAGCAGCTTATCAGCGGGGACCGGTTCACCCCTCCACTTT.

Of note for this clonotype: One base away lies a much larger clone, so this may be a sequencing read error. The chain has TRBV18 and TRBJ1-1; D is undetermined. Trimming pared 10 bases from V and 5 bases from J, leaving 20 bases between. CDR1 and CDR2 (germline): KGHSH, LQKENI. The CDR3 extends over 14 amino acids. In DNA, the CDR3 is TGTGCCACCTCCCCCTCGATGCGCGAAACTGAAGCTTTCTTT. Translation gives CATSPSMRETEAFF.

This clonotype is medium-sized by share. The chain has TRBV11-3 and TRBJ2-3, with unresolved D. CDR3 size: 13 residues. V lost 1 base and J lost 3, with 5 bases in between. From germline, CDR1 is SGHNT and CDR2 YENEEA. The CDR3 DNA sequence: TGTGCCAGCAGCTTAGCTGGGACAGATACGCAGTATTTT. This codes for CASSLAGTDTQYF.

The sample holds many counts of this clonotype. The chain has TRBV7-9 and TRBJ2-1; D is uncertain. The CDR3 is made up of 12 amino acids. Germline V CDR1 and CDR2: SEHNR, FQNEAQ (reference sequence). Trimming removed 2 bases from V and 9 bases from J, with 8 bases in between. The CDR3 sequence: CASSLIVGEQFF. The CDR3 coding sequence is TGTGCCAGCAGCTTAATCGTAGGTGAGCAGTTCTTC.

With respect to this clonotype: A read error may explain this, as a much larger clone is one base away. Here the CDR3 DNA reads TGTGCCAGCAGCCCCCCAGTCAGTGTGAAGACCCAGTACTTC. This sequence encodes CASSPPVSVKTQYF. The V call is TRBV7-8, the J call TRBJ2-5; D is ambiguous. The germline V gene encodes CDR1 SGHVS and CDR2 FQNEAQ. This CDR3 is 14 amino acids long. V was pared by 5 bases and J by 6 bases, with 16 bases between.

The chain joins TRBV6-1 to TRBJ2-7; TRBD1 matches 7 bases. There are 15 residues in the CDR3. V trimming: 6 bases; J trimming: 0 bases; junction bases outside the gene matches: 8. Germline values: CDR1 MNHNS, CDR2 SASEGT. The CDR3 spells CASRAGTAHSYEQYF. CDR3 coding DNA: TGTGCCAGCAGGGCAGGGACAGCTCACTCCTACGAGCAGTACTTC.

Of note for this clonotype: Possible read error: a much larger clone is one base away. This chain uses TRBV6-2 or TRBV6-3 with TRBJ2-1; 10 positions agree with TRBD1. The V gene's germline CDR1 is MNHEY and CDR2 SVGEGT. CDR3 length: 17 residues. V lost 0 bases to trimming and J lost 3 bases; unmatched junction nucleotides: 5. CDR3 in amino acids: CASSYSSGTGVYNEQFF. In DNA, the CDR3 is TGTGCCAGCAGTTACTCCTCCGGGACAGGGGTCTACAATGAGCAGTTCTTC.

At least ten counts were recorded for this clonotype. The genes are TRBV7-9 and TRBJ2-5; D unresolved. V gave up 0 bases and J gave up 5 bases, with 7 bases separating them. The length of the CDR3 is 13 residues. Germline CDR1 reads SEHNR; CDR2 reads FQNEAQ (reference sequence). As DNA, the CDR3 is TGTGCCAGCAGCTTAGCGCATCGGGAGACCCAGTACTTC. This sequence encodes CASSLAHRETQYF. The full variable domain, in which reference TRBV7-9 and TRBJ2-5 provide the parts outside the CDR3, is DTGVSQNPRHKITKRGQNVTFRCDPISEHNRLYWYRQTLGQGPEFLTYFQNEAQLEKSRLLSDRFSAERPKGSFSTLEIQRTEQGDSAMYLCASSLAHRETQYFGPGTRLLVL.

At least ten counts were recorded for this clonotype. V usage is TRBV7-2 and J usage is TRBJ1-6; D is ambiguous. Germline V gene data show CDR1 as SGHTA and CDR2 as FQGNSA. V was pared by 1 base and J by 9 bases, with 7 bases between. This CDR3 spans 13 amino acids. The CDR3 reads CASSLGPPSPLHF. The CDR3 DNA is TGTGCCAGCAGCTTAGGTCCCCCTTCACCCCTCCACTTT. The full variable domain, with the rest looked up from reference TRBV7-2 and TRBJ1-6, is GAGVSQSPSNKVTEKGKDVELRCDPISGHTALYWYRQSLGQGLEFLIYFQGNSAPDKSGLPSDRFSAERTGGSVSTLTIQRTQQEDSAVYLCASSLGPPSPLHFGNGTRLTVT.

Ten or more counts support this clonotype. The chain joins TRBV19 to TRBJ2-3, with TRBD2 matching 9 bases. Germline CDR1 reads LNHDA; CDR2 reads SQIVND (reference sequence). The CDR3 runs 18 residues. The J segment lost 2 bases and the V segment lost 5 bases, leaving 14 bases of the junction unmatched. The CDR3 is CASSDGAGGPSPTDTQYF. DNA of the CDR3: TGTGCCAGTAGTGATGGGGCGGGAGGGCCTTCCCCCACAGATACGCAGTATTTT.

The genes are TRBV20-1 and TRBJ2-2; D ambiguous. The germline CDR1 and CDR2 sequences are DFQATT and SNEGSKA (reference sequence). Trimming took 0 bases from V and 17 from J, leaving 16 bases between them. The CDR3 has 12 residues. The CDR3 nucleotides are TGCAGTGCTAGAGATAACACCGGCGATCTATTTTTT. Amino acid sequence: CSARDNTGDLFF.

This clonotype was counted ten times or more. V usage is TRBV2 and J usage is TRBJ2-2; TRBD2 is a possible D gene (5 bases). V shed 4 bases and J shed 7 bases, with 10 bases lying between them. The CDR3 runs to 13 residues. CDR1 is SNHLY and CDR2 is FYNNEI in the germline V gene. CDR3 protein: CASSGGRGGELFF. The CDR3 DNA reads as TGTGCCAGCAGTGGAGGGAGAGGCGGGGAGCTGTTTTTT. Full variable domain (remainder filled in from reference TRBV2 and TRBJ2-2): EPEVTQTPSHQVTQMGQEVILRCVPISNHLYFYWYRQILGQKVEFLVSFYNNEISEKSEIFDDQFSVERPDGSNFTLKIRSTKLEDSAMYFCASSGGRGGELFFGEGSRLTVL.

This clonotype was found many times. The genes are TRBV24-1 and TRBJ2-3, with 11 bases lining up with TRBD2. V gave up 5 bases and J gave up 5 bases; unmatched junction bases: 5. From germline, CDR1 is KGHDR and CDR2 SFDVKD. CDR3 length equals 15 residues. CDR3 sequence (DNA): TGTGCCACCAGTGGCACTAGCGGGAGTGGAGATACGCAGTATTTT. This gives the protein CATSGTSGSGDTQYF.

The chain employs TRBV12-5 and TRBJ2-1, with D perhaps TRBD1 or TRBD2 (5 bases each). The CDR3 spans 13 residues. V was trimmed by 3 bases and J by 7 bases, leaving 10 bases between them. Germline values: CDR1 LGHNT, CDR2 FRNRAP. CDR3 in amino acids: CASGFGGPNEQFF. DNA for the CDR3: TGTGCTAGTGGTTTTGGGGGACCTAATGAGCAGTTCTTC.

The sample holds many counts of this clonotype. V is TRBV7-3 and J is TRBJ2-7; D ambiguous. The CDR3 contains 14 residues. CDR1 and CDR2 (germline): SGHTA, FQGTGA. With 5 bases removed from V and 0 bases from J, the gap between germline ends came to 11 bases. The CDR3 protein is CASSPSDHSYEQYF. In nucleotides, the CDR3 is TGTGCCAGCAGCCCCTCGGATCACTCCTACGAGCAGTACTTC.

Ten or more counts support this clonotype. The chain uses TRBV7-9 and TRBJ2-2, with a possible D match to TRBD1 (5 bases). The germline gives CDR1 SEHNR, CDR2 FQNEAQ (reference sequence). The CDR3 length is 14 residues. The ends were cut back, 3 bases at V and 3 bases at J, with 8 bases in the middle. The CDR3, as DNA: TGTGCCAGCAGCTTCTCAGGGTACACCGGGGAGCTGTTTTTT. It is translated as CASSFSGYTGELFF.

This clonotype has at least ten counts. The CDR3 region is CASSLWGGDSYGYTF. In nucleotides, the CDR3 is TGTGCCAGCAGCCTTTGGGGGGGCGACTCCTATGGCTACACCTTC. The gene calls are TRBV7-2 and TRBJ1-2, with D tentatively TRBD1 (6 bases). Germline V gives CDR1 SGHTA, CDR2 FQGNSA. The CDR3 is made up of 15 amino acids. Trimming removed 5 bases at V and 4 bases at J, with 17 bases between.

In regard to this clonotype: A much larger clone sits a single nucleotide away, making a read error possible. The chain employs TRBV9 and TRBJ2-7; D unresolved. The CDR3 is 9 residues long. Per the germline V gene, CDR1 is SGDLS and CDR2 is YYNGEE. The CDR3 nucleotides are TGCTTGTGGGATTACGATCAGTACTTC. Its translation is CLWDYDQYF.

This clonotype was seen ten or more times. Here the CDR3 DNA reads TGTGCCATAAGTCGGTACAATGAGCAGTTCTTC. It specifies CAISRYNEQFF. The chain links TRBV6-1 to TRBJ2-1, with D unresolved. CDR3 length: 11 amino acids. V was shortened by 10 bases and J by 4 bases, with 8 bases between the two germline ends. CDR1 is MNHNS, CDR2 SASEGT, per germline.

CDR3 protein: CAWSVSDSNEQFF. CDR3 nucleotides: TGTGCCTGGAGTGTCAGCGACTCTAATGAGCAGTTCTTC. The rearrangement links TRBV30 to TRBJ2-1; D uncertain. The CDR3 spans 13 residues. Deletions cut 0 bases from V and 7 bases from J, with 10 bases between. CDR1 and CDR2 (germline): GTSNPN, SVGIG (reference sequence).